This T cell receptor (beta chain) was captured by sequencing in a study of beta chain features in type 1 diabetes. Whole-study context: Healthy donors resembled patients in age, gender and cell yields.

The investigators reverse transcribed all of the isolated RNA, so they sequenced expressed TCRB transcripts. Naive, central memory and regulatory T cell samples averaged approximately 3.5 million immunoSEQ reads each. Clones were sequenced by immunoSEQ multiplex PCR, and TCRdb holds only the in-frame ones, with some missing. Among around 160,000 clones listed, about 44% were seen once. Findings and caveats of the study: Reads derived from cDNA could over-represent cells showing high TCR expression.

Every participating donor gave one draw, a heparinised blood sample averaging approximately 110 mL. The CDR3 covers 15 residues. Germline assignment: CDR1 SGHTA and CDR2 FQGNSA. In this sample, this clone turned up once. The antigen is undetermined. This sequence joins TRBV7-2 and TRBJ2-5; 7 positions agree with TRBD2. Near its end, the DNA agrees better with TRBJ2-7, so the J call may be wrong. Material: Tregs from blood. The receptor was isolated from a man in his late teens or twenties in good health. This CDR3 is CASSLLLAASYEQYF. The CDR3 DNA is TGTGCCAGCAGCCTCCTCCTAGCGGCCTCCTACGAGCAGTACTTC.